This T cell receptor (beta chain) was recovered during a study of identical twins. TCRdb called the 5' RACE reads again in MiXCR, with one record for every CDR3 protein. The repertoire has 230,000 or so distinct CDR3 sequences, approximately 8.3% of them found once; the top ten carry less than 4%. This clonotype turned up a few times. Germline values: CDR1 MNHEY, CDR2 SVGAGI. Unmatched junction bases numbered 10, after V lost 1 base and J lost 0 bases. The CDR3 is made up of 18 amino acids. The same specimen was also included in a second study, on yellow fever vaccine responses in identical twins.

Sample: CD8+ T cells sorted from blood. The receptor was isolated from a woman aged 18-29 years in good health. This chain uses TRBV6-5 with TRBJ1-1, with TRBD1 matching 8 bases. CDR3 bases: TGTGCCAGCAGTTACTTATTCGGGACAGGAGCTATGAACACTGAAGCTTTCTTT. It translates to CASSYLFGTGAMNTEAFF.